This T cell receptor beta chain was identified during a study of Ad26.COV2.S vaccination and SARS-CoV-2 variants. The CDR3 contains 12 residues. Germline values: CDR1 GTSNPN, CDR2 SVGIG (reference sequence). V shed 3 bases and J shed 8 bases, with 11 bases lying between them. This clone was detected once. The treatment is: 15 to 20 received Ad26.COV2.S at low or high dose, single or two shots; a few received placebo; per-sample allocation not given. The investigators took samples on day 63 after the first vaccine or placebo injection. Produced via immunoSEQ multiplex PCR; TCRdb's table is partial and in-frame only. The sample has fewer than 800,000 clones, around 92% seen once; the top ten hold about 1.5%.

The chain carries TRBV30 and TRBJ2-1, with D maybe TRBD1 (6 bases). This receptor was obtained from a person aged 18 to 65 who received the Ad26.COV2.S COVID-19 vaccine or a placebo. The specimen was peripheral blood, collected in a trial of Ad26.COV2.S vaccine versus placebo. The DNA of the CDR3 is TGTGCCTGGAGCAGGGGCAGGGATGAGCAGTTCTTC. Translating it yields CAWSRGRDEQFF. Combining the CDR3 with reference TRBV30 and TRBJ2-1 gives the whole variable domain SQTIHQWPATLVQPVGSPLSLECTVEGTSNPNLYWYRQAAGRGLQLLFYSVGIGQISSEVPQNLSASRPQDRQFILSSKKLLLSDSGFYLCAWSRGRDEQFFGPGTRLTVL.